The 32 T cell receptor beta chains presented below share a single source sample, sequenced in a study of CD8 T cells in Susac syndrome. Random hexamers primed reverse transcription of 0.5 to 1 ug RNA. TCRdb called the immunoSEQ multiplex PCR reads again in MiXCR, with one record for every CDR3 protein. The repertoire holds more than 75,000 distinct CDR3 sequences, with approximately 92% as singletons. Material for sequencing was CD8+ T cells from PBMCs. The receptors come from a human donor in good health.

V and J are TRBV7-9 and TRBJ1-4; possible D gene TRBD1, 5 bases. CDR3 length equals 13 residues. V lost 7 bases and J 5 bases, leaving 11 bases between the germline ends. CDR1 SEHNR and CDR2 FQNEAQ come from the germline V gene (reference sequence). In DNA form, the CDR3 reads TGTGCCAGCACCCCGGGGCGGAATGAAAAACTGTTTTTT. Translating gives CASTPGRNEKLFF. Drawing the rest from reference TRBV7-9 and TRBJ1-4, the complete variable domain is DTGVSQNPRHKITKRGQNVTFRCDPISEHNRLYWYRQTLGQGPEFLTYFQNEAQLEKSRLLSDRFSAERPKGSFSTLEIQRTEQGDSAMYLCASTPGRNEKLFFGSGTQLSVL.

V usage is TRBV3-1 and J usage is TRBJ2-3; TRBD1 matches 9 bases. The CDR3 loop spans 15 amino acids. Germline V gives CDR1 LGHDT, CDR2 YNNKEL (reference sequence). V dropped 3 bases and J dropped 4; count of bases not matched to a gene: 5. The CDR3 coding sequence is TGTGCCAGCAGCCACCGGGACAGGGCTTCAGATACGCAGTATTTT. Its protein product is CASSHRDRASDTQYF.

CDR3 nucleotides: TGTGCCAGCAGTTACTCGTTGATGGGCACTGAAGCTTTCTTT. It translates to CASSYSLMGTEAFF. The V gene is TRBV6-5, the J gene TRBJ1-1; D is unresolved. The V end was cut by 0 bases, the J end by 4 bases, with 9 bases between. This CDR3 is built from 14 residues. Per the germline V gene, CDR1 is MNHEY and CDR2 is SVGAGI.

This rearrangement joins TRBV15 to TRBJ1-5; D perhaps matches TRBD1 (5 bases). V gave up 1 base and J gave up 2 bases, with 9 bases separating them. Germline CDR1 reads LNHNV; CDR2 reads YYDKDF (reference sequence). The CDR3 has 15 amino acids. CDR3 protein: CATSRGGGGNQPQHF. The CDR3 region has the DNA TGTGCCACCAGCAGAGGGGGCGGGGGCAATCAGCCCCAGCATTTT.

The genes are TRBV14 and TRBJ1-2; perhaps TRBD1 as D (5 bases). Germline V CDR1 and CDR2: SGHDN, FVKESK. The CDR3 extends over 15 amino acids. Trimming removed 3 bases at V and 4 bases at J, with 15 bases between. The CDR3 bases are TGTGCCAGCAGCCAGCTCGGGGAGGGGACCTATGGCTACACCTTC. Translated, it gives CASSQLGEGTYGYTF.

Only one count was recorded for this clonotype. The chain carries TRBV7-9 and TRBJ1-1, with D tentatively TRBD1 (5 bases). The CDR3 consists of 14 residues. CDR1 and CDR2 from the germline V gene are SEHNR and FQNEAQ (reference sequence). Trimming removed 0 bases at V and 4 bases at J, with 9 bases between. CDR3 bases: TGTGCCAGCAGCTTAGCTGGGACGGGCACTGAAGCTTTCTTT. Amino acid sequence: CASSLAGTGTEAFF.

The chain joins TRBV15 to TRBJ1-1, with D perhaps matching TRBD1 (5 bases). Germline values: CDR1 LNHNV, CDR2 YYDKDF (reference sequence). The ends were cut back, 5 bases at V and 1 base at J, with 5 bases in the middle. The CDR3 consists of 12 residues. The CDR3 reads CATSQGNTEAFF. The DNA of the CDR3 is TGTGCCACCAGCCAGGGGAACACTGAAGCTTTCTTT.

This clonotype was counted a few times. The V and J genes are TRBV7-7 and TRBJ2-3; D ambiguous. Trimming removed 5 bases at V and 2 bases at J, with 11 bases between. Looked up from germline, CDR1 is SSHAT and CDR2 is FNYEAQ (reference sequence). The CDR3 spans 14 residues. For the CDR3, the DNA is TGTGCCAGCAGCGTGGGATCACCCACAGATACGCAGTATTTT. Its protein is CASSVGSPTDTQYF.

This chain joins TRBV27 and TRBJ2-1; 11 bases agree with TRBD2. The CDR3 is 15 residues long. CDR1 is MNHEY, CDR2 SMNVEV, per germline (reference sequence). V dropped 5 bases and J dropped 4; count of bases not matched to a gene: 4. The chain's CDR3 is CASSPGTSGYNEQFF. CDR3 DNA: TGTGCCAGCAGTCCCGGGACTAGCGGATACAATGAGCAGTTCTTC.

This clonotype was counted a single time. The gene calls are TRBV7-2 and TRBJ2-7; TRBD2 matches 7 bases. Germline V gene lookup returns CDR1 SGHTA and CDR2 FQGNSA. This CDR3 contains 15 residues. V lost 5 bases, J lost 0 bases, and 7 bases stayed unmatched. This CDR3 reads CASSPVAGSSYEQYF. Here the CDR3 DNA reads TGTGCCAGCAGCCCGGTAGCGGGCAGCTCCTACGAGCAGTACTTC.

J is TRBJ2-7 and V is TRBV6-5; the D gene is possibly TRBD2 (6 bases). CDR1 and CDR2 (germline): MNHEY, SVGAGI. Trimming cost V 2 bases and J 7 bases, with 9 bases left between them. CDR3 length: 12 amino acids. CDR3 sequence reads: CASSYMGREQYF. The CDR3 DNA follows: TGTGCCAGCAGTTACATGGGGAGGGAGCAGTACTTC.

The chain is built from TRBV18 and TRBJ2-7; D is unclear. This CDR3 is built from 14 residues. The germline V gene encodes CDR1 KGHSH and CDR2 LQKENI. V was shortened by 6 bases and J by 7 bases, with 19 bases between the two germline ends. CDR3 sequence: CASSLRTDLGEQYF. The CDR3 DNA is TGTGCCAGCTCGCTCAGAACAGACTTGGGGGAGCAGTACTTC.

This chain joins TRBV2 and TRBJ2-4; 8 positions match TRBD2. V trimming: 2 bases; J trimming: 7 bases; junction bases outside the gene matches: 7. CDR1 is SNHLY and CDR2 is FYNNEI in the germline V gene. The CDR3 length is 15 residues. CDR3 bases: TGTGCCAGCAGTGAACAGGTAGCGGGGCGGAACATTCAGTACTTC. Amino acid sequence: CASSEQVAGRNIQYF.

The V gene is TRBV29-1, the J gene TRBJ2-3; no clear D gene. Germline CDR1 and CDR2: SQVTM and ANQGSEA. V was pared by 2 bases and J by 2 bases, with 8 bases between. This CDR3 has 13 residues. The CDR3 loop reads CSVELLFTDTQYF. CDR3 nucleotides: TGCAGCGTTGAATTGTTGTTCACAGATACGCAGTATTTT.

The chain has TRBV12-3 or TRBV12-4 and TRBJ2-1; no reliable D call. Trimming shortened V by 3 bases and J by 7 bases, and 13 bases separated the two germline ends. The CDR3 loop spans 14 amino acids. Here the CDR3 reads CASSLGTFGNEQFF. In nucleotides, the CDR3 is TGTGCCAGCAGTTTGGGCACCTTTGGGAATGAGCAGTTCTTC.

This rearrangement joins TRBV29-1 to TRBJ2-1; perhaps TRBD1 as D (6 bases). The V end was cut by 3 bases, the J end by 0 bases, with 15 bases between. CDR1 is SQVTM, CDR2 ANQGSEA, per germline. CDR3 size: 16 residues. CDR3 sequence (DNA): TGCAGCGTTGATCTGACGGACAGAAGCTCCTACAATGAGCAGTTCTTC. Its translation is CSVDLTDRSSYNEQFF.

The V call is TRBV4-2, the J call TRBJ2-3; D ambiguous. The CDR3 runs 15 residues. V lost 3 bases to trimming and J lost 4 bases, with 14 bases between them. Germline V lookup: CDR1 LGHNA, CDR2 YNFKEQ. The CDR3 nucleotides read TGTGCCAGCAGCCACCTCAGAGGAATGTCAGATACGCAGTATTTT. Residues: CASSHLRGMSDTQYF.

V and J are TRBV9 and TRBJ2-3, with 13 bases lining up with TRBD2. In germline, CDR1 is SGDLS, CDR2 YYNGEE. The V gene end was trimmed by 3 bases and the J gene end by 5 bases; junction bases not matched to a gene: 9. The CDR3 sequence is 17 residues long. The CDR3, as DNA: TGTGCCAGCAGCGCCCACACTAGCGGGGGGGCCGAAGATACGCAGTATTTT. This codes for CASSAHTSGGAEDTQYF.

The CDR3 DNA reads as TGTGCCAGTAGTATGAGCAGGACCTCCTACGAGCAGTACTTC. Protein product: CASSMSRTSYEQYF. This chain connects TRBV19 to TRBJ2-7; D gene uncertain. The V and J ends lost 3 bases and 0 bases respectively, with 9 bases between them. The CDR3 has 14 residues. Germline V CDR1 and CDR2: LNHDA, SQIVND (reference sequence).

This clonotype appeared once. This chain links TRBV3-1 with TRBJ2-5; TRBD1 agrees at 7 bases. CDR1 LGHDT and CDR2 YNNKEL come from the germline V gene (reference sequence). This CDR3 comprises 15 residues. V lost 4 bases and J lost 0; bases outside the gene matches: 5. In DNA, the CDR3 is TGTGCCAGCAGCCCCTGGACAGGCGACCAAGAGACCCAGTACTTC. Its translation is CASSPWTGDQETQYF.

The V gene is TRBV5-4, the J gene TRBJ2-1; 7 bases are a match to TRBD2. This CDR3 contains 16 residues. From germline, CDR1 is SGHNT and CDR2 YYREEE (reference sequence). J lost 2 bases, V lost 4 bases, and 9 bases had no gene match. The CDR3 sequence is CASSNSGGRAYNEQFF. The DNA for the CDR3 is TGTGCCAGCAGCAACTCGGGAGGCAGGGCCTACAATGAGCAGTTCTTC.

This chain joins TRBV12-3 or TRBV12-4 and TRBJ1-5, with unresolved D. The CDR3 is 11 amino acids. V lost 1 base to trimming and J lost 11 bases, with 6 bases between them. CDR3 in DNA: TGTGCCAGCAGTTTAGGTGGGGCCCAGCATTTT. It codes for CASSLGGAQHF.

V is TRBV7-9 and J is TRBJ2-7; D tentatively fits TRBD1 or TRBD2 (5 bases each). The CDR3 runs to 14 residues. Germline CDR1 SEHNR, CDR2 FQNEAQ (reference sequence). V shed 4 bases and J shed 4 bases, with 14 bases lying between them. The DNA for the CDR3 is TGTGCCAGCAGCTCCCCCGGGACCTCATACGAGCAGTACTTC. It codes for CASSSPGTSYEQYF.

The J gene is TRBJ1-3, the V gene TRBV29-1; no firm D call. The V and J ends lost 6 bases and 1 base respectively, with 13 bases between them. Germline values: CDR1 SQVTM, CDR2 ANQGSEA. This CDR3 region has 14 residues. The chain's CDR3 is CSVPDAVSGNTIYF. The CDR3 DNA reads TGCAGCGTCCCAGACGCGGTTTCTGGAAACACCATATATTTT.

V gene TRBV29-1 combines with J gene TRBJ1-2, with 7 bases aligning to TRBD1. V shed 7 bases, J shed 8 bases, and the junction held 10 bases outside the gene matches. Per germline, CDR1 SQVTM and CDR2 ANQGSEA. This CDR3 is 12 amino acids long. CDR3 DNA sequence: TGCAGCGGTCTAACAGGGGCACGGGGCTACACCTTC. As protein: CSGLTGARGYTF.

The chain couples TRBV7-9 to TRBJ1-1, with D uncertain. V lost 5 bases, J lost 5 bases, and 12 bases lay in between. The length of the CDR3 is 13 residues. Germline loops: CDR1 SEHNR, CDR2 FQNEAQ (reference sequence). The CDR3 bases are TGTGCCAGCAGCCCCGGACTGGGAACTGAAGCTTTCTTT. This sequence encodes CASSPGLGTEAFF.

CDR3 in amino acids: CASQGAAETQYF. CDR3 in DNA: TGTGCCAGCCAGGGGGCCGCAGAGACCCAGTACTTC. This sequence joins TRBV7-8 and TRBJ2-5; the match to TRBD1 covers 8 bases. Germline lookup yields CDR1 SGHVS and CDR2 FQNEAQ. This CDR3 has 12 residues. V dropped 8 bases and J dropped 4; count of bases not matched to a gene: 3.

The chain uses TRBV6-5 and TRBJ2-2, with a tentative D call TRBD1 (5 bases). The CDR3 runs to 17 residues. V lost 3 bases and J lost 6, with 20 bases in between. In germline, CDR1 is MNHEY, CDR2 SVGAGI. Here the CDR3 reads CASSYNTRVGYAGELFF. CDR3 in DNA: TGTGCCAGCAGTTATAACACCAGGGTCGGGTATGCCGGGGAGCTGTTTTTT.

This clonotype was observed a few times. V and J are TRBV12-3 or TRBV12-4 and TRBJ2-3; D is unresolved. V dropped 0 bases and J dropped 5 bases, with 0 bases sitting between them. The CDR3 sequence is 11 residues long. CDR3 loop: CASSLADTQYF. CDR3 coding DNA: TGTGCCAGCAGTTTAGCAGATACGCAGTATTTT.

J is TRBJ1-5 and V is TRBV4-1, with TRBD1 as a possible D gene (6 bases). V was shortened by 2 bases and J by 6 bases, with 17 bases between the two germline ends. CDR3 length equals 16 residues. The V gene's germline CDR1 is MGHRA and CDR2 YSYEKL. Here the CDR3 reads CASSQSTRGQGQPQHF. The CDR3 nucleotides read TGCGCCAGCAGCCAAAGTACACGGGGACAAGGTCAGCCCCAGCATTTT.

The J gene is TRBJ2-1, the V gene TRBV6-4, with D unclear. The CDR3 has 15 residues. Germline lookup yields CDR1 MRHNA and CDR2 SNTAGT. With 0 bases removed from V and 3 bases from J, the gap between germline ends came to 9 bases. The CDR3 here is CASSDSISSYNEQFF. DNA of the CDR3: TGTGCCAGCAGTGACTCGATAAGTAGCTACAATGAGCAGTTCTTC.

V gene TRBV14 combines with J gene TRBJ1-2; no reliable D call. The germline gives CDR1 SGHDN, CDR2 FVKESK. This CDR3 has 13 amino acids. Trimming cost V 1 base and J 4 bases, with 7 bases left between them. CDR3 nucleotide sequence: TGTGCCAGCAGCCAAGGGTCGATCTATGGCTACACCTTC. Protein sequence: CASSQGSIYGYTF.